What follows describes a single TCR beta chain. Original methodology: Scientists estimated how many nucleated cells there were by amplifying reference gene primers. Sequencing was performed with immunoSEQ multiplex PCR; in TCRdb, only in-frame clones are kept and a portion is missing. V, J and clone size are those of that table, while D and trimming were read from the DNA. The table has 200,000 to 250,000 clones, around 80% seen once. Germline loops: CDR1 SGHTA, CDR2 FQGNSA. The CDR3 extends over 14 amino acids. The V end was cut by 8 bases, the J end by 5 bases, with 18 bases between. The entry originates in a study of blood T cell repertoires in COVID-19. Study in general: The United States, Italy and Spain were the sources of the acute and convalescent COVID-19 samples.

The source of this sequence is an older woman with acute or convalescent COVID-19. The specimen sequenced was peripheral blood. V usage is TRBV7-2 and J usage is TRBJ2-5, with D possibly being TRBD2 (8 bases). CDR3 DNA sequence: TGTGCCAGCCAATCGGGAGGGGGCTGGGAGACCCAGTACTTC. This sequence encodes CASQSGGGWETQYF.